The source of this TCR beta chain is a study of blood T cell repertoires in COVID-19. Study-wide context: PBMCs, B-cell-depleted T cells, or T cells were the source of the cDNA or gDNA that made up the material.

The repertoire was sequenced with immunoSEQ multiplex PCR; TCRdb's copy has only in-frame clones and lacks some. This repertoire shows around 270,000 clones, about 91% found once; its top ten account for under 3%. The CDR3 contains 15 residues. The V and J ends lost 4 bases and 6 bases, in that order; junction bases with no gene match: 9. Germline-derived CDR1 and CDR2 are SGHTS and YDEGEE. The chain employs TRBV5-8 and TRBJ1-5; 8 bases are a match to TRBD1. Sequences were obtained from peripheral blood. The receptor was derived from a person aged 18-29 years with COVID-19, enrolled during active disease. CDR3 in amino acids: CASSPGQGWSQPQHF. CDR3 sequence (DNA): TGTGCCAGCAGCCCCGGACAGGGCTGGAGTCAGCCCCAGCATTTT.